The 24 T cell receptor beta chains given below trace back to one sample, sequenced in a study of T cell responses to AZD1222 COVID-19 vaccine. Sequencing used immunoSEQ multiplex PCR; TCRdb keeps in-frame clones, though not all of them. The sample has around 150,000 clones, about 90% seen once; the top ten hold 5%. The sample in question was peripheral blood, obtained on day 0 of AZD1222 vaccination. The origin of the receptors is an adult in good health.

The chain is built from TRBV19 and TRBJ2-4; D not certain. CDR1 is LNHDA and CDR2 is SQIVND in the germline V gene (reference sequence). With 3 bases removed from V and 2 bases from J, the gap between germline ends came to 8 bases. This CDR3 comprises 14 residues. The CDR3 DNA follows: TGTGCCAGTAGTATGGCATTACCCAAAAACATTCAGTACTTC. Translating it yields CASSMALPKNIQYF. Full variable domain (rest looked up from reference TRBV19 and TRBJ2-4): DGGITQSPKYLFRKEGQNVTLSCEQNLNHDAMYWYRQDPGQGLRLIYYSQIVNDFQKGDIAEGYSVSREKKESFPLTVTSAQKNPTAFYLCASSMALPKNIQYFGAGTRLSVL.

The chain couples TRBV19 to TRBJ2-7, with D possibly TRBD2 on 6 matching bases. CDR1 LNHDA and CDR2 SQIVND come from the germline V gene (reference sequence). V dropped 6 bases and J dropped 6 bases, with 12 bases sitting between them. The CDR3 covers 12 residues. CDR3 bases: TGTGCCAGTAGGGCCGCGGGGTCCGAGCAGTACTTC. It encodes CASRAAGSEQYF.

As DNA, the CDR3 is TGTGCCAGCAGCCCTTCTAGCGGGATCAGCCCGGCCGGGGAGCTGTTTTTT. This codes for CASSPSSGISPAGELFF. This chain connects TRBV7-6 to TRBJ2-2, with 9 bases that match TRBD2. The CDR3 is 17 amino acids. Trimming at V came to 5 bases and at J to 6 bases, leaving 13 bases not matched to a gene. Germline loops: CDR1 SGHVS, CDR2 FNYEAQ.

The chain recombines TRBV27 with TRBJ1-1; 7 bases are a match to TRBD1. With V trimmed by 6 bases and J by 1 base, 5 bases remained unmatched. The CDR3 totals 14 residues. The germline V gene has CDR1 MNHEY and CDR2 SMNVEV (reference sequence). The CDR3 DNA follows: TGTGCCAGCAGAAGGGACAGTGGGAACACTGAAGCTTTCTTT. Translated: CASRRDSGNTEAFF.

V is TRBV28 and J is TRBJ2-1; TRBD2 matches at 8 bases. The CDR3 contains 15 residues. Losses at the gene ends were 2 bases for V and 6 bases for J; bases not matched to a gene: 6. Germline-derived CDR1 and CDR2 are MDHEN and SYDVKM. CDR3 sequence: CASSLIAGRGNEQFF. CDR3 coding DNA: TGTGCCAGCAGTTTAATAGCGGGAAGAGGCAATGAGCAGTTCTTC.

The sample holds one count of this clone. The gene calls are TRBV5-4 and TRBJ2-5, with 9 positions matching TRBD1. The germline V gene has CDR1 SGHNT and CDR2 YYREEE (reference sequence). V was clipped by 2 bases and J by 5 bases; unmatched bases: 7. The CDR3 sequence is 15 residues long. As DNA, the CDR3 is TGTGCCAGCAGCTTCCGGGACAGGGTGTGGGAGACCCAGTACTTC. Protein product: CASSFRDRVWETQYF.

The chain joins TRBV11-2 to TRBJ2-3, with D hard to call. Per the germline V gene, CDR1 is SGHAT and CDR2 is FQNNGV. V shed 0 bases and J shed 4 bases, with 11 bases lying between them. This CDR3 contains 15 residues. The chain's CDR3 is CASSLDLGWPDTQYF. CDR3 DNA: TGTGCCAGCAGCTTAGATTTAGGGTGGCCAGATACGCAGTATTTT.

This chain links TRBV5-5 with TRBJ2-7, with 10 bases that match TRBD2. Germline V gives CDR1 SGHKS, CDR2 YYEKEE (reference sequence). This CDR3 comprises 17 residues. V dropped 4 bases and J dropped 9; count of bases not matched to a gene: 19. The DNA for the CDR3 is TGTGCCAGCAGCCCCCCGAGAGCGGGGGGGGGCGCCTTGGTGCAGTACTTC. As protein: CASSPPRAGGGALVQYF. Filled out from reference TRBV5-5 and TRBJ2-7, the complete variable domain reads DAGVTQSPTHLIKTRGQQVTLRCSPISGHKSVSWYQQVLGQGPQFIFQYYEKEERGRGNFPDRFSARQFPNYSSELNVNALLLGDSALYLCASSPPRAGGGALVQYFGPGTRLTVT.

The chain carries TRBV6-5 and TRBJ1-1; perhaps TRBD1 as D (5 bases). With 0 bases removed from V and 1 base from J, the gap between germline ends came to 9 bases. CDR1 and CDR2 from the germline V gene are MNHEY and SVGAGI. This CDR3 is 15 amino acids long. CDR3 loop: CASSYSTGENTEAFF. The CDR3 nucleotides are TGTGCCAGCAGTTACTCTACAGGAGAGAACACTGAAGCTTTCTTT.

This clone has only one observation. The V gene is TRBV7-2, the J gene TRBJ2-1, with D perhaps given as TRBD1 or TRBD2 (6 bases each). Trimming took off 3 bases at V and 7 bases at J, with 10 bases between the two ends. This CDR3 has 13 amino acids. Germline-derived CDR1 and CDR2 are SGHTA and FQGNSA. The CDR3 reads CASSFKGGNEQFF. DNA of the CDR3: TGTGCCAGCAGCTTTAAAGGGGGGAATGAGCAGTTCTTC.

The CDR3 nucleotides are TGTGCCAGCAGTTTTGGGCCGGGGGAGGAAAAACTGTTTTTT. Translated: CASSFGPGEEKLFF. The rearrangement joins TRBV28 to TRBJ1-4, with TRBD1 as a possible D gene (5 bases). The ends were cut back, 3 bases at V and 8 bases at J, with 13 bases in the middle. This CDR3 comprises 14 residues. Looked up from germline, CDR1 is MDHEN and CDR2 is SYDVKM. Based on the CDR3 plus reference TRBV28 and TRBJ1-4, the full variable domain is DVKVTQSSRYLVKRTGEKVFLECVQDMDHENMFWYRQDPGLGLRLIYFSYDVKMKEKGDIPEGYSVSREKKERFSLILESASTNQTSMYLCASSFGPGEEKLFFGSGTQLSVL.

Turning to this clone: Germline is not matched at one junction end, which may reflect a read error. Written as DNA, the CDR3 is TGTGCCAGCATCCAACTAGCGGGAGGGGAGCAGTACTTC. Residues: CASIQLAGGEQYF. This rearrangement joins TRBV16 to TRBJ2-7; 13 bases are shared with TRBD2. Germline assignment: CDR1 KGHSY and CDR2 FQNENV. The length of the CDR3 is 13 residues.

This clone has a single count. The chain couples TRBV4-3 to TRBJ2-3, with D perhaps TRBD1 or TRBD2 (7 bases each). The V end lost 5 bases, the J end lost 4 bases, and 16 bases lay between the germline ends. Germline V gene data show CDR1 as LGHNA and CDR2 as YSLEER. The CDR3 sequence is 15 residues long. The CDR3 sequence is CASSSARGGADTQYF. The CDR3 DNA reads as TGCGCCAGCAGCTCCGCCAGGGGGGGAGCAGATACGCAGTATTTT.

The count of this clone is one. The chain carries TRBV5-4 and TRBJ2-1, with TRBD1 identical over 12 bases. Trimming took 3 bases from V and 9 from J; bases not matched to a gene: 10. The CDR3 consists of 16 residues. The V gene's germline CDR1 is SGHNT and CDR2 YYREEE (reference sequence). Here the CDR3 reads CASSSSGDRGLGEQFF. Here the CDR3 DNA reads TGTGCCAGCAGCTCCTCTGGGGACAGGGGGCTTGGTGAGCAGTTCTTC. Together with reference TRBV5-4 and TRBJ2-1, the CDR3 gives the full variable domain: ETGVTQSPTHLIKTRGQQVTLRCSSQSGHNTVSWYQQALGQGPQFIFQYYREEENGRGNFPPRFSGLQFPNYSSELNVNALELDDSALYLCASSSSGDRGLGEQFFGPGTRLTVL.

The J gene is TRBJ2-7, the V gene TRBV28, with 8 nucleotides matching TRBD1. The V and J ends lost 8 bases and 5 bases, in that order; junction bases with no gene match: 5. The CDR3 sequence is 12 residues long. Per germline, CDR1 MDHEN and CDR2 SYDVKM. The DNA for the CDR3 is TGTGCCAGCTGGCAGGGGGCCCACGAGCAGTACTTC. It translates to CASWQGAHEQYF.

The chain has TRBV29-1 and TRBJ1-1, with D possibly matching TRBD1 (6 bases). V was cut by 5 bases and J by 4 bases, with 11 bases left in between. This CDR3 has 12 amino acids. Germline V gene sequence: CDR1 SQVTM, CDR2 ANQGSEA. The CDR3 reads CSVRAGATEAFF. CDR3 sequence (DNA): TGCAGCGTTAGGGCAGGGGCCACTGAAGCTTTCTTT.

The chain has TRBV9 and TRBJ1-1; 7 nucleotides match TRBD1. V trimming: 3 bases; J trimming: 3 bases; junction bases outside the gene matches: 8. Germline CDR1 and CDR2: SGDLS and YYNGEE. The CDR3 loop spans 15 amino acids. This chain's CDR3 is CASSAVTGTYTEAFF. CDR3 coding DNA: TGTGCCAGCAGCGCAGTGACAGGGACGTACACTGAAGCTTTCTTT.

The chain employs TRBV11-2 and TRBJ1-3; maybe TRBD1 (6 bases). The CDR3 length is 15 residues. The V end lost 5 bases, the J end lost 0 bases, and 11 bases lay between the germline ends. The germline gives CDR1 SGHAT, CDR2 FQNNGV. CDR3 in amino acids: CASSPLDSSGNTIYF. Written as DNA, the CDR3 is TGTGCCAGCAGCCCCCTGGACAGCTCTGGAAACACCATATATTTT.

The chain carries TRBV7-9 and TRBJ1-1, with D tentatively TRBD1 (5 bases). Trimming cost V 3 bases and J 1 base, with 9 bases left between them. CDR1 and CDR2 from the germline V gene are SEHNR and FQNEAQ (reference sequence). The CDR3 has 14 residues. The chain's CDR3 is CASSFSGSNTEAFF. The CDR3 DNA reads TGTGCCAGCAGCTTCTCAGGGTCGAACACTGAAGCTTTCTTT.

The chain is built from TRBV30 and TRBJ1-1, with 7 bases identical to TRBD1. V gave up 5 bases and J gave up 1 base; unmatched junction bases: 4. Germline loops: CDR1 GTSNPN, CDR2 SVGIG (reference sequence). This CDR3 has 13 residues. This CDR3 reads CAWVGQTNTEAFF. The CDR3 region has the DNA TGTGCCTGGGTGGGACAGACGAACACTGAAGCTTTCTTT.

The V gene is TRBV6-5, the J gene TRBJ1-5, with a possible D match to TRBD1 (5 bases). The CDR3 covers 12 residues. The V gene's germline CDR1 is MNHEY and CDR2 SVGAGI. Trimming stripped 6 bases from V and 6 bases from J, with 9 bases between. CDR3 in amino acids: CASSPGGQPQHF. The CDR3 DNA reads as TGTGCCAGCAGCCCCGGGGGTCAGCCCCAGCATTTT.

V is TRBV2 and J is TRBJ1-1, with TRBD1 matching 8 bases. Unmatched junction bases numbered 6, after V lost 1 base and J lost 5 bases. The CDR3 covers 15 residues. CDR1 and CDR2 (germline): SNHLY, FYNNEI. The CDR3 sequence is CASSEETGEITEAFF. CDR3 nucleotides: TGTGCCAGCAGTGAAGAGACAGGGGAGATAACTGAAGCTTTCTTT.

V gene TRBV9 combines with J gene TRBJ2-7; D may correspond to TRBD1 or TRBD2 (5 bases each). V gave up 0 bases and J gave up 2 bases, with 12 bases separating them. The CDR3 spans 15 residues. Germline V lookup: CDR1 SGDLS, CDR2 YYNGEE. CDR3 nucleotide sequence: TGTGCCAGCAGCGTAGCTGGGACCGGACCCTACGAGCAGTACTTC. This gives the protein CASSVAGTGPYEQYF.

This clone was found once. The chain couples TRBV30 to TRBJ1-1; 11 positions agree with TRBD1. The germline V gene has CDR1 GTSNPN and CDR2 SVGIG (reference sequence). CDR3 size: 13 residues. V lost 2 bases to trimming and J lost 7 bases; unmatched junction nucleotides: 3. The CDR3 DNA reads as TGTGCCTGGAGTAGGACAGGGGGCAATGAAGCTTTCTTT. It translates to CAWSRTGGNEAFF.